One and the same sample provided the 27 T cell receptor beta chains below, sequenced in a study of human T cells and chemical hapten exposure. The time point denotes: patch test 2, 6 weeks after DPC sensitization. The treatment denotes: therapeutic diphenylcyclopropenone sensitization with weekly scalp DPC. TCRdb re-derived calls from the RACE reads in MiXCR, one entry per CDR3 protein. The sample consists of 120,000 to 150,000 distinct CDR3 sequences, around 11% of them appearing once. Sequencing used whole blood, obtained in connection with sensitization to the hapten diphenylcyclopropenone (DPC). The receptor set was obtained from a woman aged 50 to 65 with alopecia areata. Some clones in this sample may be carry-over from other donors' samples.

This clonotype was recorded a few times. The CDR3 region is CASSQDGMSHNQPQHF. CDR3 DNA sequence: TGTGCCAGCAGCCAAGATGGAATGAGTCACAATCAGCCCCAGCATTTT. This chain joins TRBV4-2 and TRBJ1-5; D unclear. The CDR3 is 16 amino acids. V lost 0 bases and J 3 bases, leaving 12 bases between the germline ends. Germline CDR1 is LGHNA and CDR2 is YNFKEQ.

This clonotype has at least ten counts. This chain links TRBV7-9 with TRBJ2-4; tentatively, D is TRBD1 or TRBD2 (5 bases each). From germline, CDR1 is SEHNR and CDR2 FQNEAQ (reference sequence). V lost 4 bases to trimming and J lost 6 bases, with 10 bases between them. CDR3 size: 13 residues. The CDR3 nucleotides read TGTGCCAGCAGCTCGGGGACCTTAAACATTCAGTACTTC. Its protein is CASSSGTLNIQYF.

The gene calls are TRBV12-3 or TRBV12-4 and TRBJ2-7; no clear D gene. V shed 5 bases and J shed 0 bases, with 8 bases lying between them. CDR3 length equals 13 residues. CDR3 nucleotides: TGTGCCAGCAGTATATACAGCTCCTACGAGCAGTACTTC. Residues: CASSIYSSYEQYF.

This clonotype was detected a few times. The V call is TRBV7-2, the J call TRBJ2-1; TRBD1 is a possible D gene (6 bases). The CDR3 length is 13 residues. Per the germline V gene, CDR1 is SGHTA and CDR2 is FQGNSA. V was trimmed by 7 bases and J by 9 bases, leaving 16 bases between them. CDR3 region: CASKGNRAGEQFF. Here the CDR3 DNA reads TGTGCCAGCAAGGGTAACAGGGCGGGTGAGCAGTTCTTC. The whole variable domain, remainder taken from reference TRBV7-2 and TRBJ2-1, is GAGVSQSPSNKVTEKGKDVELRCDPISGHTALYWYRQSLGQGLEFLIYFQGNSAPDKSGLPSDRFSAERTGGSVSTLTIQRTQQEDSAVYLCASKGNRAGEQFFGPGTRLTVL.

This clonotype has a count of ten or more. This chain connects TRBV7-8 to TRBJ2-3; possible D gene TRBD2, 6 bases. This CDR3 is 16 amino acids long. Between the trimmed V and J ends, which lost 1 base and 7 bases, there was a span of 18 bases. The germline gives CDR1 SGHVS, CDR2 FQNEAQ. CDR3 sequence (DNA): TGTGCCAGCAGCTTAGAACCTAGCGTTCCGAGGAATACGCAGTATTTT. Amino acid sequence: CASSLEPSVPRNTQYF.

The chain employs TRBV25-1 and TRBJ2-5; no definite D call. The length of the CDR3 is 13 residues. Germline V lookup: CDR1 MGHDK, CDR2 SYGVNS. V gave up 5 bases and J gave up 4 bases, with 11 bases separating them. CDR3 in amino acids: CASSRVGRETQYF. In DNA, the CDR3 is TGTGCCAGCAGTCGGGTCGGAAGAGAGACCCAGTACTTC. The whole variable domain, remainder taken from reference TRBV25-1 and TRBJ2-5, is EADIYQTPRYLVIGTGKKITLECSQTMGHDKMYWYQQDPGMELHLIHYSYGVNSTEKGDLSSESTVSRIRTEHFPLTLESARPSHTSQYLCASSRVGRETQYFGPGTRLLVL.

This chain uses TRBV19 with TRBJ2-5; 7 nucleotides agree with TRBD1. Losses at the gene ends were 3 bases for V and 2 bases for J; bases not matched to a gene: 6. CDR1 is LNHDA, CDR2 SQIVND, per germline (reference sequence). The CDR3 consists of 15 residues. CDR3 loop: CASSIGDRAQETQYF. In nucleotides, the CDR3 is TGTGCCAGTAGTATCGGCGACAGGGCTCAAGAGACCCAGTACTTC.

The sample holds many counts of this clonotype. The rearrangement links TRBV18 to TRBJ2-7; no firm D call. Germline V CDR1 and CDR2: KGHSH, LQKENI. This CDR3 is built from 15 residues. The germline V and J ends were trimmed by 3 bases and 0 bases, with 12 bases remaining between them. The CDR3 sequence is CASSPNVLNSYEQYF. The CDR3 region has the DNA TGTGCCAGCTCACCCAACGTGCTAAACTCCTACGAGCAGTACTTC.

This chain links TRBV20-1 with TRBJ1-5; a weak D match, TRBD1 (5 bases). There are 13 residues in the CDR3. The V end lost 6 bases, the J end lost 4 bases, and 13 bases lay between the germline ends. Germline-derived CDR1 and CDR2 are DFQATT and SNEGSKA (reference sequence). The CDR3 region is CSAAGPANQPQHF. The CDR3 nucleotides are TGCAGTGCGGCAGGGCCAGCGAATCAGCCCCAGCATTTT.

The table lists this clonotype with many counts. V is TRBV18 and J is TRBJ1-4, with a possible D match to TRBD1 (6 bases). Germline-derived CDR1 and CDR2 are KGHSH and LQKENI. The CDR3 totals 15 residues. Trimming removed 1 base from V and 5 bases from J, with 11 bases in between. The DNA for the CDR3 is TGTGCCAGCTCACCACTAGGACAGCGGAATGAAAAACTGTTTTTT. This codes for CASSPLGQRNEKLFF.

A remark on this clonotype: The DNA is left out, because the CDR3 cannot be placed on it with certainty; the CDR3 is given as TCRdb lists it. The rearrangement links TRBV21-1 to TRBJ2-3; no check of the table's D call, TRBD1, against the DNA was made. TRBV21-1 constitutes a pseudogene. Termini included, the CDR3 measures 16 amino acids. The CDR3 sequence is CASSNWGTGSTDTQYF.

This clonotype was observed many times. The chain is built from TRBV21-1 and TRBJ1-6. TRBV21-1 is a recognized pseudogene. The CDR3 has 12 residues. This CDR3 is CASVWGNSPLHF. DNA of the CDR3: TGTGCCAGCGTATGGGGAAATTCACCCCTCCACTTT.

The rearrangement uses TRBV20-1 and TRBJ2-5, with 11 bases fitting TRBD2. The germline V gene has CDR1 DFQATT and CDR2 SNEGSKA (reference sequence). The CDR3 is 16 amino acids. The junction had 9 bases not matched to a gene; V was cut back by 6 bases and J by 0 bases. CDR3 DNA: TGCAGTGCCCCCCAGACTAGCGGGAAATACCAAGAGACCCAGTACTTC. It codes for CSAPQTSGKYQETQYF.

This clonotype was detected many times. The chain recombines TRBV29-1 with TRBJ2-1, with 7 bases aligning to TRBD1. The CDR3 runs to 13 residues. Losses at the gene ends were 2 bases for V and 7 bases for J; bases not matched to a gene: 5. The germline V gene has CDR1 SQVTM and CDR2 ANQGSEA. DNA for the CDR3: TGCAGCGTTGAAAAGCGACAGGGTAATGAGCAGTTCTTC. Its translation is CSVEKRQGNEQFF.

This chain uses TRBV29-1 with TRBJ2-3; D is possibly TRBD1 (5 bases). The V gene's germline CDR1 is SQVTM and CDR2 ANQGSEA. The CDR3 is 11 residues long. Deletions cut 4 bases from V and 7 bases from J, with 9 bases between. In nucleotides, the CDR3 is TGCAGCGTTGCCCCAGGGAATACGCAGTATTTT. Its protein product is CSVAPGNTQYF.

The chain combines TRBV12-3 or TRBV12-4 with TRBJ1-6, with TRBD1 as a possible D gene (6 bases). V gave up 1 base and J gave up 8 bases, with 6 bases separating them. The CDR3 has 13 residues. The CDR3 loop is CASSLGTDSPLHF. The CDR3 DNA is TGTGCCAGCAGTTTAGGGACAGATTCACCCCTCCACTTT.

V and J are TRBV7-2 and TRBJ2-7; 12 positions agree with TRBD2. V trimming: 0 bases; J trimming: 1 base; junction bases outside the gene matches: 4. CDR1 and CDR2 (germline): SGHTA, FQGNSA. CDR3 size: 17 residues. The DNA for the CDR3 is TGTGCCAGCAGCTTAGCTAGACTAGCGGGAGTATCCTACGAGCAGTACTTC. Encoded protein: CASSLARLAGVSYEQYF.

This clonotype occurred many times. DNA of the CDR3: TGTGCCAGCAGCTTGTCTCCTAGCGGGAGGGCGGATGAGCAGTTCTTC. It specifies CASSLSPSGRADEQFF. This rearrangement joins TRBV7-2 to TRBJ2-1, with 12 bases aligning to TRBD2. Trimming cost V 3 bases and J 8 bases; bases outside gene matches: 8. This CDR3 has 16 amino acids. Germline-derived CDR1 and CDR2 are SGHTA and FQGNSA.

This clonotype was seen at least ten times. V is TRBV20-1 and J is TRBJ2-3; 7 bases match TRBD2. Germline V gives CDR1 DFQATT, CDR2 SNEGSKA (reference sequence). V was clipped by 4 bases and J by 0 bases; unmatched bases: 7. There are 15 residues in the CDR3. CDR3: CSATHGGGSTDTQYF. The CDR3 DNA reads TGCAGTGCTACCCATGGCGGGGGAAGCACAGATACGCAGTATTTT.

In this sample, this clonotype turned up many times. The chain employs TRBV29-1 and TRBJ2-5; D uncertain. V lost 3 bases, J lost 1 base, and 9 bases lay in between. The CDR3 totals 13 residues. Germline V lookup: CDR1 SQVTM, CDR2 ANQGSEA. In DNA, the CDR3 is TGCAGCGTTGACGGGCCCCTCCAAGAGACCCAGTACTTC. This gives the protein CSVDGPLQETQYF.

The chain combines TRBV20-1 with TRBJ2-5, with D uncertain. This CDR3 spans 11 amino acids. Germline CDR1 DFQATT, CDR2 SNEGSKA (reference sequence). V was trimmed by 0 bases and J by 7 bases, leaving 6 bases between them. DNA for the CDR3: TGCAGTGCTAGAGATTATGGGACCCAGTACTTC. Translating it yields CSARDYGTQYF.

The V call is TRBV23-1, the J call TRBJ1-5, with D possibly matching TRBD1 (5 bases). TRBV23-1 is classed as an ORF, of uncertain function. The CDR3 runs 15 residues. V was pared by 2 bases and J by 3 bases, with 11 bases between. The CDR3 nucleotides read TGCGCCAGCAGTCAACCGGGACGGATCAATCAGCCCCAGCATTTT. This sequence encodes CASSQPGRINQPQHF.

In its sample, this clonotype was seen many times. V is TRBV29-1 and J is TRBJ1-1, with no clear D. CDR1 and CDR2 (germline): SQVTM, ANQGSEA. V lost 6 bases and J 1 base, leaving 12 bases between the germline ends. The CDR3 is 13 amino acids. Here the CDR3 reads CSVARAGNTEAFF. The CDR3 DNA is TGCAGCGTAGCAAGGGCGGGGAACACTGAAGCTTTCTTT.

This clonotype was recorded many times. The rearrangement links TRBV19 to TRBJ2-5; TRBD2 matches at 8 bases. V trimming: 4 bases; J trimming: 4 bases; junction bases outside the gene matches: 8. Germline V gives CDR1 LNHDA, CDR2 SQIVND (reference sequence). The CDR3 is 15 residues long. The CDR3 nucleotides are TGTGCCAGTAGTAAAACTAGCGGTATTCTAGAGACCCAGTACTTC. Protein sequence: CASSKTSGILETQYF.

This clonotype was seen a handful of times. The chain is built from TRBV30 and TRBJ2-1; D perhaps matches TRBD2 (6 bases). CDR1 and CDR2 from the germline V gene are GTSNPN and SVGIG (reference sequence). The CDR3 runs 13 residues. Between the trimmed V and J ends, which lost 3 bases and 7 bases, there was a span of 13 bases. The CDR3 is CAWRLIGGNEQFF. The CDR3 coding sequence is TGTGCCTGGAGATTAATTGGGGGGAATGAGCAGTTCTTC. Full variable domain (remainder filled in from reference TRBV30 and TRBJ2-1): SQTIHQWPATLVQPVGSPLSLECTVEGTSNPNLYWYRQAAGRGLQLLFYSVGIGQISSEVPQNLSASRPQDRQFILSSKKLLLSDSGFYLCAWRLIGGNEQFFGPGTRLTVL.

The table lists this clonotype with many counts. Mismatch with germline at one junction end may stem from a read error. The CDR3 protein is CASSDPPGGWTEAFF. The CDR3 region has the DNA TGTGCTAGCAGCGACCCCCCAGGGGGCTGGACTGAAGCTTTCTTT. The V and J genes are TRBV7-7 and TRBJ1-1, with 8 positions matching TRBD1. Germline CDR1 is SSHAT and CDR2 is FNYEAQ (reference sequence). This CDR3 has 15 amino acids.

The rearrangement links TRBV6-2 or TRBV6-3 to TRBJ2-4, with D tentatively TRBD2 (5 bases). Germline V gives CDR1 MNHEY, CDR2 SVGEGT. Trimming pared 0 bases from V and 6 bases from J, leaving 21 bases between. This CDR3 spans 18 amino acids. The CDR3 nucleotides read TGTGCCAGCAGTTACTCCCCCCCCGGCGGAGGATACGGAAACATTCAGTACTTC. It is translated as CASSYSPPGGGYGNIQYF.